This is a list of T cell receptor beta chains from one sample in a study of shared clonotypes between healthy human individuals. Profiling relied on immunoSEQ multiplex PCR, and the TCRdb table lists in-frame clones only, not all of them. The sample has about 2.1 million clones; approximately 92% are singletons. Sequenced material: naive CD8+ T cells from PBMCs. All receptors come from a man younger than 30 in good health. Some clones in this sample may be carry-over from other donors' samples. CDR3s include the opening cysteine and the closing phenylalanine or tryptophan. Fields, in order: clone size, D gene, J gene, V gene, CDR3 protein, CDR3 DNA. A D gene is named only where the DNA matches it firmly. Clone size is stated in some rows and not others, as once, few, many or a class when expanded.

>NA|NA|TRBJ2-2|TRBV27
CASSFPPTGELFF
TGTGCCAGCAGTTTCCCCCCAACCGGGGAGCTGTTTTTT
>NA|NA|TRBJ2-7|TRBV7-9
CASSSEGLWAGQYF
TGTGCCAGCAGCTCCGAAGGGTTGTGGGCGGGGCAGTACTTC
>NA|NA|TRBJ2-1|TRBV4-3
CASSQEEASYNEQFF
TGCGCCAGCAGCCAAGAAGAAGCGTCCTACAATGAGCAGTTCTTC
>NA|NA|TRBJ1-4|TRBV10-3
CAISEERWVGEKLFF
TGTGCCATCAGTGAGGAGCGATGGGTAGGGGAAAAACTGTTTTTT
>NA|NA|TRBJ2-3|TRBV27
CASSLLVGADTQYF
TGTGCCAGCAGTTTATTAGTGGGGGCAGATACGCAGTATTTT
>NA|TRBD1|TRBJ2-2|TRBV28
CASSHKGQGAHSTGSGELFF
TGTGCCAGCAGCCACAAGGGACAGGGGGCGCACAGTACTGGGTCCGGGGAGCTGTTTTTT
>NA|NA|TRBJ2-7|TRBV7-9
CASSLRDHEQYF
TGTGCCAGCAGCCTCCGCGACCACGAGCAGTACTTC
>NA|NA|TRBJ1-5|TRBV6-1
CASREDQPQHF
TGTGCCAGCAGGGAAGATCAGCCCCAGCATTTT
>NA|NA|TRBJ2-2|TRBV4-3
CASSQELPGWNTGELFF
TGCGCCAGCAGCCAAGAATTACCAGGCTGGAACACCGGGGAGCTGTTTTTT
>NA|TRBD2|TRBJ2-1|TRBV19
CASSPLAEGSYNEQFF
TGTGCCAGTAGCCCACTAGCGGAGGGTTCCTACAATGAGCAGTTCTTC
>NA|NA|TRBJ2-1|TRBV29-1
CSHGGSGYNEQFF
TGCAGCCACGGTGGGAGCGGCTACAATGAGCAGTTCTTC
>once|NA|TRBJ2-3|TRBV9
CASSVDGDTVDTQYF
TGTGCCAGCAGCGTAGACGGAGACACCGTAGATACGCAGTATTTT
>NA|TRBD1|TRBJ1-4|TRBV13
CASSSSQGTNEKLFF
TGTGCCAGCAGCTCATCACAGGGGACTAATGAAAAACTGTTTTTT
>NA|NA|TRBJ2-7|TRBV27
CASSPGGTAYEQYF
TGTGCCAGCAGTCCAGGGGGGACAGCCTACGAGCAGTACTTC
>NA|NA|TRBJ2-5|TRBV25-1
CASRGETQYF
TGTGCCAGCAGAGGAGAGACCCAGTACTTC
>NA|NA|TRBJ2-7|TRBV28
CASSLNRGSHEQYF
TGTGCCAGCAGTTTAAACCGGGGCTCTCACGAGCAGTACTTC
>NA|TRBD1|TRBJ2-1|TRBV27
CASSQTGNNEQFF
TGTGCCAGCAGTCAGACAGGGAACAATGAGCAGTTCTTC
>once|NA|TRBJ2-1|TRBV6-5
CASRSGADEQFF
TGTGCCAGCCGCTCGGGGGCGGATGAGCAGTTCTTC
>NA|NA|TRBJ2-7|TRBV9
CASSVGGRGYEQYF
TGTGCCAGCAGCGTAGGGGGGCGCGGCTACGAGCAGTACTTC
>NA|TRBD1|TRBJ1-2|TRBV6-5
CASSSGTAANYGYTF
TGTGCCAGCAGTTCTGGGACAGCTGCTAACTATGGCTACACCTTC
>NA|TRBD1|TRBJ2-3|TRBV7-8
CASSFWDRGTDTQYF
TGTGCCAGCAGCTTTTGGGACAGGGGAACGGATACGCAGTATTTT
>NA|NA|TRBJ2-1|TRBV29-1
CSVPPDTNNEQFF
TGCAGCGTGCCACCGGACACCAACAATGAGCAGTTCTTC
>NA|TRBD1|TRBJ2-7|TRBV11-2
CASSLVLTGTEDHYEQYF
TGTGCCAGCAGCTTAGTCCTCACCGGGACAGAAGATCACTACGAGCAGTACTTC
>NA|TRBD1|TRBJ2-7|TRBV27
CASRRTGGAYEQYF
TGTGCCAGCAGGCGGACAGGGGGTGCCTACGAGCAGTACTTC
>few|NA|TRBJ1-1|TRBV11-2
CASSFYVRSTEAFF
TGTGCCAGCAGCTTTTACGTCAGGAGCACTGAAGCTTTCTTT
>NA|NA|TRBJ1-1|TRBV5-1
CASSLAWGLDTEAFF
TGCGCCAGCAGCTTGGCGTGGGGGTTGGACACTGAAGCTTTCTTT